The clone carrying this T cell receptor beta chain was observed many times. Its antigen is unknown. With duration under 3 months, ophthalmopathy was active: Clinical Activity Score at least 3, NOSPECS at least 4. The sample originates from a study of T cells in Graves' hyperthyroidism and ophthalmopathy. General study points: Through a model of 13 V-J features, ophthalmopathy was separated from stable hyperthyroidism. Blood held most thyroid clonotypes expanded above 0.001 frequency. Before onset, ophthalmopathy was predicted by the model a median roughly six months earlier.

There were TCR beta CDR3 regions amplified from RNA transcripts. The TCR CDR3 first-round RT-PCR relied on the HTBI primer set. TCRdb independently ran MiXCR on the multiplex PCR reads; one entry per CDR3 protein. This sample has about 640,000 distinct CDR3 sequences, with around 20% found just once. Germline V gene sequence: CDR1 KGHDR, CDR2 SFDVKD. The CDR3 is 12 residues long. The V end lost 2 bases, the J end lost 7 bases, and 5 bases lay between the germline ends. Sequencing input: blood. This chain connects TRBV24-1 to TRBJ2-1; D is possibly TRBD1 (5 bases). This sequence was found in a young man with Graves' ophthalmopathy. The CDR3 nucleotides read TGTGCCACCAGTGATTCAGGGAATGAGCAGTTCTTC. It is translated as CATSDSGNEQFF.